This T cell receptor beta chain was sequenced in a study of blood T cell repertoires in COVID-19. The wider study: T cells, B-cell-depleted T cells, or PBMCs supplied cDNA or gDNA.

Original processing notes: By means of reference gene primer amplification, nucleated cell counts were estimated. TCRdb's table, derived via immunoSEQ multiplex PCR, lists solely in-frame clones and lacks some. The V and J calls and clone size come from that table; D and trimming were worked out from the DNA. Seen here are approximately 270,000 clones, 80% to 90% observed once, and the top ten hold under 2.5%. Looked up from germline, CDR1 is SGHRS and CDR2 is YFSETQ. The V gene lost 2 bases and the J gene lost 1 base, with 10 bases spanning the gap. The CDR3 is 14 amino acids. Individuals drawn from 20 to 30 US areas were about 18 to 100 years old. Assignments of participants to cohorts depended upon their own reported clinical history.

V gene TRBV5-1 combines with J gene TRBJ2-7; unclear D gene. The sample consisted of PBMCs or T cells enriched from blood (not recorded which). This TCR was recovered from a woman aged 45-65 years who had recovered from COVID-19. The CDR3 loop reads CASSLIPMSYEQYF. The CDR3 DNA is TGCGCCAGCAGCTTAATTCCTATGTCCTACGAGCAGTACTTC.